These 19 T cell receptor beta chains share one sample of origin, sequenced in a study of T cell clones after liver transplantation. Measured with immunoSEQ multiplex PCR; TCRdb has only the in-frame clones, and not every one. The repertoire holds over 25,000 clones, with over 85% as singletons. Specimen: CD8+ T cells from blood, collected 12 months after liver transplant. The receptors were sampled from a human patient who received a liver transplant. Some T cells may be provided by the graft donor.

The chain employs TRBV19 and TRBJ1-1; 8 bases map to TRBD1. With 4 bases clipped from V and 1 base from J, the junction kept 5 bases outside the gene matches. CDR1 is LNHDA and CDR2 is SQIVND in the germline V gene (reference sequence). The CDR3 covers 15 residues. The CDR3: CASSTRTGWNTEAFF. For the CDR3, the DNA is TGTGCCAGTAGTACCCGGACAGGGTGGAACACTGAAGCTTTCTTT.

This chain uses TRBV19 with TRBJ2-7, with 7 positions matching TRBD2. Trimming cost V 3 bases and J 5 bases; bases outside gene matches: 10. Germline V CDR1 and CDR2: LNHDA, SQIVND (reference sequence). CDR3 length: 15 residues. CDR3 nucleotides: TGTGCCAGTAGTATGCGGCGGGGAGGGTTCGACGAGCAGTACTTC. Translated, it gives CASSMRRGGFDEQYF.

This clone was seen only once. CDR3 DNA: TGTGCCAGCAGTTTATCTATAGTGGAGACCCAGTACTTC. Protein sequence: CASSLSIVETQYF. This sequence joins TRBV27 and TRBJ2-5; D ambiguous. CDR1 and CDR2 (germline): MNHEY, SMNVEV (reference sequence). V gave up 0 bases and J gave up 5 bases, with 7 bases separating them. This CDR3 is 13 amino acids long.

This rearrangement joins TRBV27 to TRBJ1-5; D gene unclear. In germline, CDR1 is MNHEY, CDR2 SMNVEV (reference sequence). The CDR3 runs 15 residues. Trimming stripped 5 bases from V and 5 bases from J, with 16 bases between. The DNA for the CDR3 is TGTGCCAGCAGTCCCCTAGGATCCATCGATCAGCCCCAGCATTTT. Protein sequence: CASSPLGSIDQPQHF.

The gene calls are TRBV28 and TRBJ1-3, with a tentative D call TRBD1 (6 bases). The length of the CDR3 is 16 residues. Germline CDR1 MDHEN, CDR2 SYDVKM. V lost 6 bases, J lost 5 bases, and 20 bases lay in between. CDR3 DNA sequence: TGTGCCAGCAGCTCTGCCATCGGGGGCTCAAGAAACACCATATATTTT. As protein: CASSSAIGGSRNTIYF.

This clone has more than one count but fewer than ten. V is TRBV28 and J is TRBJ2-7; D is possibly TRBD1 or TRBD2 (5 bases each). The germline gives CDR1 MDHEN, CDR2 SYDVKM. The germline V and J ends were trimmed by 3 bases and 3 bases, with 12 bases remaining between them. This CDR3 region has 14 residues. CDR3 sequence (DNA): TGTGCCAGCAGTTTGTCCCCTGGGGGCTACGAGCAGTACTTC. Protein product: CASSLSPGGYEQYF.

The rearrangement links TRBV2 to TRBJ2-7; 7 bases map to TRBD2. The ends lost 5 bases at V and 2 bases at J; junction bases unmatched: 12. Germline V lookup: CDR1 SNHLY, CDR2 FYNNEI. The CDR3 length is 16 residues. CDR3 nucleotides: TGTGCCAGCAGTAACACCTTAGCGGGTCCAACCTACGAGCAGTACTTC. It yields the protein CASSNTLAGPTYEQYF.

This sequence joins TRBV6-5 and TRBJ2-7; 8 positions match TRBD2. The CDR3 extends over 16 amino acids. CDR1 is MNHEY and CDR2 is SVGAGI in the germline V gene. V gave up 0 bases and J gave up 0 bases; unmatched junction bases: 4. DNA for the CDR3: TGTGCCAGCAGTTACTCGGCGGGAGGCCTCTCCTACGAGCAGTACTTC. Protein sequence: CASSYSAGGLSYEQYF.

Concerning this clone itself: The junction shows a germline mismatch at one end, possibly a read error. Other DNA sequences of this sample code for an identical CDR3. V and J are TRBV29-1 and TRBJ2-2, with D perhaps matching TRBD2 (6 bases). This CDR3 comprises 13 residues. CDR1 and CDR2 from the germline V gene are SQVTM and ANQGSEA. The CDR3 nucleotides read TGCAGCGTTGAACTAGCGAATACCGGGGAGCTGTTTTTT. The encoded protein is CSVELANTGELFF.

The chain combines TRBV27 with TRBJ2-7, with unresolved D. The germline V gene has CDR1 MNHEY and CDR2 SMNVEV (reference sequence). Trimming took off 6 bases at V and 0 bases at J, with 18 bases between the two ends. This CDR3 has 16 amino acids. CDR3 DNA sequence: TGTGCCAGCAGCCCTTCGCGGTTTTCGAGCTCCTACGAGCAGTACTTC. Translated, it gives CASSPSRFSSSYEQYF.

This chain joins TRBV9 and TRBJ1-5; 11 bases fit TRBD1. Germline CDR1 reads SGDLS; CDR2 reads YYNGEE. After removal of 4 bases from V and 6 bases from J, the junction contained 6 bases not matched to a gene. This CDR3 is built from 15 residues. The CDR3 protein is CASSLGQGAGQPQHF. The DNA of the CDR3 is TGTGCCAGCAGCCTTGGACAGGGGGCTGGTCAGCCCCAGCATTTT.

The rearrangement joins TRBV2 to TRBJ2-7; no clear D. CDR3 length: 13 amino acids. The V end was cut by 3 bases, the J end by 0 bases, with 6 bases between. The germline V gene has CDR1 SNHLY and CDR2 FYNNEI. In DNA, the CDR3 is TGTGCCAGCAGTGATAGCAGCTCCTACGAGCAGTACTTC. This gives the protein CASSDSSSYEQYF. Together with reference TRBV2 and TRBJ2-7, the CDR3 gives the full variable domain: EPEVTQTPSHQVTQMGQEVILRCVPISNHLYFYWYRQILGQKVEFLVSFYNNEISEKSEIFDDQFSVERPDGSNFTLKIRSTKLEDSAMYFCASSDSSSYEQYFGPGTRLTVT.

This sequence joins TRBV10-3 and TRBJ1-1; 7 bases map to TRBD1. Germline loops: CDR1 ENHRY, CDR2 SYGVKD. V lost 4 bases to trimming and J lost 7 bases; unmatched junction nucleotides: 3. This CDR3 spans 12 amino acids. As DNA, the CDR3 is TGTGCCATCAGTGGGGGACAGATTGAAGCTTTCTTT. Its protein is CAISGGQIEAFF.

This chain links TRBV15 with TRBJ2-3; 11 nucleotides line up with TRBD1. The ends lost 0 bases at V and 2 bases at J; junction bases unmatched: 13. Germline CDR1 reads LNHNV; CDR2 reads YYDKDF (reference sequence). CDR3 length: 20 amino acids. The CDR3 sequence: CATSRDGQGAILSFTDTQYF. Here the CDR3 DNA reads TGTGCCACCAGCAGAGACGGACAGGGGGCTATACTTTCCTTCACAGATACGCAGTATTTT.

The V and J genes are TRBV2 and TRBJ2-7, with 8 nucleotides matching TRBD2. CDR1 is SNHLY and CDR2 is FYNNEI in the germline V gene. V lost 3 bases, J lost 0 bases, and 7 bases stayed unmatched. The CDR3 runs 16 residues. CDR3 nucleotide sequence: TGTGCCAGCAGTGACTCGGCGGGACTAGTCTCCTACGAGCAGTACTTC. This sequence encodes CASSDSAGLVSYEQYF.

This clone appeared a single time. The V call is TRBV6-6, the J call TRBJ1-5; D unresolved. The CDR3 runs 14 residues. V was clipped by 2 bases and J by 6 bases, with 11 bases between them. Germline CDR1 and CDR2: MNHNY and SVGAGI (reference sequence). The CDR3, as DNA: TGTGCCAGCAGTTACAGAACAGCCGGTCAGCCCCAGCATTTT. Translation gives CASSYRTAGQPQHF.

The chain recombines TRBV10-2 with TRBJ2-4; weak D call: TRBD1 (6 bases). CDR1 and CDR2 (germline): WSHSY, SAAADI. The CDR3 has 16 amino acids. Trimming shortened V by 9 bases and J by 0 bases, and 18 bases separated the two germline ends. The CDR3 DNA reads TGCGCCAGAGAGGGCACAGGGTATGTAGCCAAAAACATTCAGTACTTC. It yields the protein CAREGTGYVAKNIQYF.

The V and J genes are TRBV15 and TRBJ2-3; D might be TRBD1 (6 bases). Trimming took 5 bases from V and 1 from J, leaving 19 bases between them. Germline CDR1 is LNHNV and CDR2 is YYDKDF (reference sequence). This CDR3 has 17 amino acids. CDR3 nucleotides: TGTGCCACCAGCTCACAAGGGGGATTGATGGGCACAGATACGCAGTATTTT. It specifies CATSSQGGLMGTDTQYF.

The chain employs TRBV28 and TRBJ2-5; TRBD2 agrees at 10 bases. The CDR3 is made up of 16 amino acids. V shed 6 bases, J shed 4 bases, and the junction held 11 bases outside the gene matches. Per germline, CDR1 MDHEN and CDR2 SYDVKM. The DNA for the CDR3 is TGTGCCAGCAGCCGGCCTAGCGGGAGAATTTCAGAGACCCAGTACTTC. This translates into CASSRPSGRISETQYF.